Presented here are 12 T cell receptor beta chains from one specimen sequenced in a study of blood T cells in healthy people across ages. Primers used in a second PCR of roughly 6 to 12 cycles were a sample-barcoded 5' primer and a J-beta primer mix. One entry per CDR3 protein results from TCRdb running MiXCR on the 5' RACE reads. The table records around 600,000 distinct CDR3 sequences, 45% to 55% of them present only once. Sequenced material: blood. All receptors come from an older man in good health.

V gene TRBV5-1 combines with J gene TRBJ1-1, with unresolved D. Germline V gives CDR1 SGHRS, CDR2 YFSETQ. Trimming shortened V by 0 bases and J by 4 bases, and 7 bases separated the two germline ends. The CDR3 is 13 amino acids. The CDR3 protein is CASSLEGFTEAFF. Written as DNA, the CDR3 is TGCGCCAGCAGCTTGGAAGGTTTCACTGAAGCTTTCTTT.

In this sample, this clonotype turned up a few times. CDR3 in DNA: TGCAGTGCTAGGGGGCCTACCAATGAGCAGTTCTTC. Encoded protein: CSARGPTNEQFF. The J gene is TRBJ2-1, the V gene TRBV20-1; maybe TRBD1 (5 bases). CDR3 length equals 12 residues. The V and J ends lost 3 bases and 6 bases respectively, with 9 bases between them. Germline CDR1 and CDR2: DFQATT and SNEGSKA (reference sequence).

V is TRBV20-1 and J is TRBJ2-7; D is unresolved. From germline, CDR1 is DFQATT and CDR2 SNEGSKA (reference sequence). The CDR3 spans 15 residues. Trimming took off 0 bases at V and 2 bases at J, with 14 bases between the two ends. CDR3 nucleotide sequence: TGCAGTGCTAGAGACGCGGACCGAATAGCCTACGAGCAGTACTTC. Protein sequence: CSARDADRIAYEQYF.

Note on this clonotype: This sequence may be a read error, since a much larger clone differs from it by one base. The CDR3 loop is CASSPPRATGGANVLTF. The CDR3 DNA follows: TGTGCCAGCAGTCCACCAAGGGCGACGGGTGGGGCCAACGTCCTGACTTTC. The chain is built from TRBV6-1 and TRBJ2-6; D remains unclear. The V end lost 5 bases, the J end lost 3 bases, and 17 bases lay between the germline ends. This CDR3 is built from 17 residues. Germline V gives CDR1 MNHNS, CDR2 SASEGT.

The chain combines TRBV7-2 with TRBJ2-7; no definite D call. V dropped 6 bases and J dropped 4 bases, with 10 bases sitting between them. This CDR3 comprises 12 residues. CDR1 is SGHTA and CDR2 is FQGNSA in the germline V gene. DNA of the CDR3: TGTGCCAGCAGTCACGATTATTACGAGCAGTACTTC. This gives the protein CASSHDYYEQYF.

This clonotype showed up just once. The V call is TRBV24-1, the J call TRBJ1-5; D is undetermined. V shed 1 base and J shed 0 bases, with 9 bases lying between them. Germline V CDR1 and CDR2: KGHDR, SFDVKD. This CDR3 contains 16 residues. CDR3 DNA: TGTGCCACCAGTGATTTCGAAGGTCATAGCAATCAGCCCCAGCATTTT. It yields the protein CATSDFEGHSNQPQHF.

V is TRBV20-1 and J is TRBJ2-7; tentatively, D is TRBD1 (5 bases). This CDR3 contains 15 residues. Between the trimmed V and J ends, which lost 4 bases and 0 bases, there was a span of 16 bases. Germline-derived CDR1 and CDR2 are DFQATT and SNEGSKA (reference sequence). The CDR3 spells CSAKSGYVGSYEQYF. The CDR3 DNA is TGCAGTGCTAAATCAGGGTATGTGGGCTCCTACGAGCAGTACTTC.

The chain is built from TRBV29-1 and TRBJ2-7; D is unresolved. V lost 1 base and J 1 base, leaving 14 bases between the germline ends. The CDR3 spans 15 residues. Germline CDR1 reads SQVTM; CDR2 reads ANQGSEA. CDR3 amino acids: CSVEGPIAGSYEQYF. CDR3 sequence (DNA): TGCAGCGTTGAAGGCCCCATCGCTGGGTCCTACGAGCAGTACTTC.

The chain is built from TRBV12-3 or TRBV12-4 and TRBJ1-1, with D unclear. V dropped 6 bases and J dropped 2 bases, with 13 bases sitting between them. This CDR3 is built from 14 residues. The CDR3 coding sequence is TGTGCCAGCAGCCGCGGGCCCCTAAACACTGAAGCTTTCTTT. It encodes CASSRGPLNTEAFF.

The CDR3 is CASSLNPGPYEQYF. The CDR3 bases are TGTGCCAGCAGCTTAAATCCGGGGCCCTACGAGCAGTACTTC. This rearrangement joins TRBV7-2 to TRBJ2-7, with D perhaps given as TRBD1 or TRBD2 (5 bases each). The germline V gene encodes CDR1 SGHTA and CDR2 FQGNSA. This CDR3 has 14 residues. V lost 2 bases and J lost 2, with 10 bases in between.

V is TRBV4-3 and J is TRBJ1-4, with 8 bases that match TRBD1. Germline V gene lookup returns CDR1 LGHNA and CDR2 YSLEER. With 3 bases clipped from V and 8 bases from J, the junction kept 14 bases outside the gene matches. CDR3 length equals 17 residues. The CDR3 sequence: CASSQAHRGQGNEKLFF. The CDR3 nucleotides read TGCGCCAGCAGCCAGGCCCATCGCGGACAGGGAAACGAAAAACTGTTTTTT.

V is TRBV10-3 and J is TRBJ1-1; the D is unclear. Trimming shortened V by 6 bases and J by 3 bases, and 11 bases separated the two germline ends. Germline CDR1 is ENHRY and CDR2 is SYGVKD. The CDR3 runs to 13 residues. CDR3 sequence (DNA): TGTGCCATCAGCGCAGTCGGAGACACTGAAGCTTTCTTT. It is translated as CAISAVGDTEAFF.